This TCR beta chain stems from a study of blood T cell repertoires in COVID-19. The germline V gene has CDR1 SEHNR and CDR2 FQNEAQ (reference sequence). CDR3 length: 14 amino acids. J was trimmed by 3 bases and V by 4 bases; bases with no gene match: 3. This table comes from immunoSEQ multiplex PCR, and its TCRdb copy is limited to in-frame clones, with some not included. The sample includes just over 300,000 clones, 85% to 90% of them seen just once. The sample comprised peripheral blood. The TCR originated in a woman aged 25 to 39 with COVID-19, enrolled during active disease. V gene TRBV7-9 combines with J gene TRBJ1-5; TRBD1 aligns across 7 bases. The CDR3: CASSSGGLNQPQHF. Written as DNA, the CDR3 is TGTGCCAGCAGCTCAGGGGGACTCAATCAGCCCCAGCATTTT.